The 30 T cell receptor beta chains given below trace back to one sample, sequenced in a study of blood T cell repertoires in COVID-19. Assay used: immunoSEQ multiplex PCR; TCRdb lists only in-frame clones, some missing. The top ten hold about 4% of the sample, which has 200,000 or so clones, roughly 88% seen once. The specimen sequenced was PBMCs or T cells enriched from blood (not recorded which). The source of these receptors is a woman aged 30 to 39 who had been exposed to COVID-19.

The CDR3: CASRRNTEAFF. CDR3 bases: TGTGCCAGCCGCAGGAACACTGAAGCTTTCTTT. This sequence joins TRBV25-1 and TRBJ1-1; no clear D. The V end lost 8 bases, the J end lost 1 base, and 5 bases lay between the germline ends. The CDR3 consists of 11 residues. The germline CDR1 and CDR2 sequences are MGHDK and SYGVNS.

The rearrangement uses TRBV19 and TRBJ1-1; D gene ambiguous. This CDR3 is 13 amino acids long. The germline V gene encodes CDR1 LNHDA and CDR2 SQIVND (reference sequence). V lost 3 bases and J lost 6, with 11 bases in between. CDR3 coding DNA: TGTGCCAGTAGTATTTCGGGAGGCGCTGAAGCTTTCTTT. Amino acid sequence: CASSISGGAEAFF.

This chain joins TRBV29-1 and TRBJ1-4; D is ambiguous. The ends were cut back, 4 bases at V and 0 bases at J, with 6 bases in the middle. This CDR3 has 13 amino acids. Germline V gene data show CDR1 as SQVTM and CDR2 as ANQGSEA. CDR3: CSVGSATNEKLFF. The CDR3 DNA is TGCAGCGTTGGGTCGGCAACTAATGAAAAACTGTTTTTT.

The chain employs TRBV5-1 and TRBJ1-3; 8 bases fit TRBD1. The CDR3 contains 15 residues. Losses at the gene ends were 0 bases for V and 4 bases for J; bases not matched to a gene: 3. CDR1 is SGHRS and CDR2 is YFSETQ in the germline V gene. CDR3 coding DNA: TGCGCCAGCAGCTTGGGGACAGGGTACGGAAACACCATATATTTT. It encodes CASSLGTGYGNTIYF.

This chain links TRBV14 with TRBJ1-2, with D perhaps matching TRBD1 (5 bases). The CDR3 is made up of 15 amino acids. Germline-derived CDR1 and CDR2 are SGHDN and FVKESK. The V end lost 0 bases, the J end lost 8 bases, and 16 bases lay between the germline ends. In DNA, the CDR3 is TGTGCCAGCAGCCAAGAGGGTCGACAGAGAGACGGCTACACCTTC. Its translation is CASSQEGRQRDGYTF.

This chain joins TRBV5-6 and TRBJ2-7, with TRBD1 matching 7 bases. Germline loops: CDR1 SGHDT, CDR2 YYEEEE. The CDR3 is 14 amino acids. V lost 0 bases and J lost 2; bases outside the gene matches: 2. CDR3 nucleotides: TGTGCCAGCAGCTTGGGGCAGGGGGCCTACGAGCAGTACTTC. This translates into CASSLGQGAYEQYF.

V is TRBV3-1 (or the pseudogene TRBV3-2) and J is TRBJ2-1, with TRBD2 matching 8 bases. V was pared by 7 bases and J by 4 bases, with 15 bases of the junction left unmatched. The germline gives CDR1 LGHDT, CDR2 YNNKEL (reference sequence). The CDR3 loop spans 17 amino acids. CDR3 in amino acids: CASKQTSSGTRYNEQFF. Written as DNA, the CDR3 is TGTGCCAGCAAACAAACCTCCTCCGGGACTAGGTACAATGAGCAGTTCTTC.

The chain is built from TRBV28 and TRBJ1-5; tentatively, D is TRBD1 (5 bases). From germline, CDR1 is MDHEN and CDR2 SYDVKM. V shed 7 bases and J shed 6 bases, with 16 bases lying between them. The CDR3 has 14 amino acids. CDR3 DNA: TGTGCCAGCACCAAAGGGGTTCTGGGTCAGCCCCAGCATTTT. It is translated as CASTKGVLGQPQHF.

The chain couples TRBV9 to TRBJ2-1, with D hard to call. The CDR3 is 16 residues long. CDR1 and CDR2 (germline): SGDLS, YYNGEE. V lost 0 bases and J lost 0, with 10 bases in between. In nucleotides, the CDR3 is TGTGCCAGCAGCGTAGCTCCCCGGAGCTCCTACAATGAGCAGTTCTTC. It is translated as CASSVAPRSSYNEQFF.

The chain has TRBV10-2 and TRBJ2-2; possible D gene TRBD1, 5 bases. The CDR3 sequence is 13 residues long. Trimming took 8 bases from V and 4 from J, leaving 11 bases between them. CDR1 WSHSY and CDR2 SAAADI come from the germline V gene. The CDR3 reads CASGHFATGELFF. The CDR3 DNA is TGCGCCAGCGGACATTTCGCCACCGGGGAGCTGTTTTTT.

Details on this clone: This CDR3 is also generated by other DNA sequences in the sample. The chain uses TRBV12-3 or TRBV12-4 and TRBJ1-1, with TRBD1 as a possible D gene (5 bases). The V and J ends lost 5 bases and 1 base respectively, with 8 bases between them. The CDR3 consists of 13 residues. This CDR3 reads CASSATGNTEAFF. CDR3 nucleotide sequence: TGTGCCAGCAGTGCCACAGGGAACACTGAAGCTTTCTTT.

V is TRBV4-1 and J is TRBJ1-2, with 10 nucleotides matching TRBD1. Per germline, CDR1 MGHRA and CDR2 YSYEKL. The trim removed 6 bases at V and 5 bases at J, leaving 9 bases unmatched. This CDR3 comprises 15 residues. The CDR3 sequence is CASSQPGQGRYGYTF. CDR3 nucleotide sequence: TGCGCCAGCAGTCAACCGGGACAGGGGAGATATGGCTACACCTTC.

This chain links TRBV7-3 with TRBJ2-6; 9 nucleotides match TRBD2. Losses at the gene ends were 6 bases for V and 0 bases for J; bases not matched to a gene: 9. Germline-derived CDR1 and CDR2 are SGHTA and FQGTGA. The CDR3 covers 18 residues. In nucleotides, the CDR3 is TGTGCCAGCAGGCATAGACTAGCGGTTCCCTCTGGGGCCAACGTCCTGACTTTC. Its protein is CASRHRLAVPSGANVLTF.

The V call is TRBV10-3, the J call TRBJ2-1, with a weak D call TRBD2 (5 bases). The V end was cut by 10 bases, the J end by 6 bases, with 10 bases between. Germline loops: CDR1 ENHRY, CDR2 SYGVKD. This CDR3 comprises 11 residues. CDR3 region: CANGLGNEQFF. DNA for the CDR3: TGTGCCAATGGACTCGGCAATGAGCAGTTCTTC.

The chain combines TRBV7-9 with TRBJ2-3; TRBD2 matches at 7 bases. The CDR3 loop spans 16 amino acids. Trimming at V came to 5 bases and at J to 1 base, leaving 9 bases not matched to a gene. CDR1 and CDR2 (germline): SEHNR, FQNEAQ (reference sequence). CDR3 sequence: CASSLAREWGTDTQYF. The CDR3 DNA sequence: TGTGCCAGCAGCCTCGCGCGGGAGTGGGGCACAGATACGCAGTATTTT.

The chain joins TRBV5-1 to TRBJ1-4; the D is unclear. The CDR3 is 15 amino acids. The germline V and J ends were trimmed by 2 bases and 6 bases, with 14 bases remaining between them. Germline V gives CDR1 SGHRS, CDR2 YFSETQ. CDR3 sequence reads: CASSFGSFEDEKLFF. In DNA form, the CDR3 reads TGCGCCAGCAGCTTCGGGAGTTTCGAGGATGAAAAACTGTTTTTT.

The chain recombines TRBV29-1 with TRBJ2-3, with TRBD1 as a possible D gene (5 bases). CDR1 SQVTM and CDR2 ANQGSEA come from the germline V gene. Trimming left V 2 bases short and J 5 bases short, with 14 bases between. This CDR3 has 14 residues. The CDR3 bases are TGCAGCGTTGAAAAGGCAGGGTGGGGAGATACGCAGTATTTT. As protein: CSVEKAGWGDTQYF.

The chain uses TRBV3-1 (or the pseudogene TRBV3-2) and TRBJ2-5, with 11 bases fitting TRBD2. V was pared by 4 bases and J by 4 bases, with 8 bases of the junction left unmatched. The germline V gene encodes CDR1 LGHDT and CDR2 YNNKEL (reference sequence). The CDR3 runs 16 residues. CDR3 nucleotide sequence: TGTGCCAGCAGCCTGCCCGGGACTAGCGGAGGAGAGACCCAGTACTTC. The encoded protein is CASSLPGTSGGETQYF.

The V gene is TRBV25-1, the J gene TRBJ1-2; the D gene is possibly TRBD1 (6 bases). This CDR3 region has 18 residues. CDR1 is MGHDK and CDR2 is SYGVNS in the germline V gene. V was pared by 6 bases and J by 8 bases, with 31 bases between. In DNA form, the CDR3 reads TGTGCCAGCAGGTCACAGGGATCCCTCTCATTTAACTATTCGGGCTACACCTTC. Translation: CASRSQGSLSFNYSGYTF.

This sequence joins TRBV5-3 and TRBJ1-3; D gene ambiguous. TRBV5-3 is labeled an ORF, and its function is uncertain. V shed 6 bases and J shed 3 bases, with 19 bases lying between them. The CDR3 totals 16 residues. The CDR3 nucleotides are TGTGCCAGAACGAGGATGAGAACGGAAAGTGGAAACACCATATATTTT. Translated, it gives CARTRMRTESGNTIYF.

V gene TRBV2 combines with J gene TRBJ2-5; no clear D gene. The CDR3 runs to 15 residues. Trimming cost V 2 bases and J 5 bases, with 15 bases left between them. The germline CDR1 and CDR2 sequences are SNHLY and FYNNEI. DNA for the CDR3: TGTGCCAGCAGTGAAACAGTAGGTAGAGTGGAGACCCAGTACTTC. This encodes CASSETVGRVETQYF. The variable domain in full, with the rest retrieved from reference TRBV2 and TRBJ2-5, is EPEVTQTPSHQVTQMGQEVILRCVPISNHLYFYWYRQILGQKVEFLVSFYNNEISEKSEIFDDQFSVERPDGSNFTLKIRSTKLEDSAMYFCASSETVGRVETQYFGPGTRLLVL.

The CDR3 DNA sequence: TGCGCCAGCAGCCCCACTTTGTTGAACACTGAAGCTTTCTTT. Its translation is CASSPTLLNTEAFF. The rearrangement joins TRBV5-1 to TRBJ1-1, with D hard to call. CDR3 length: 14 residues. CDR1 is SGHRS, CDR2 YFSETQ, per germline. With 4 bases removed from V and 0 bases from J, the gap between germline ends came to 10 bases.

The chain recombines TRBV5-8 with TRBJ1-2; 9 bases fit TRBD1. The J segment lost 4 bases and the V segment lost 6 bases, leaving 7 bases of the junction unmatched. This CDR3 has 14 residues. Per the germline V gene, CDR1 is SGHTS and CDR2 is YDEGEE. The CDR3 DNA follows: TGTGCCAGCAAGAGTGACAGGGGGGTCTATGGCTACACCTTC. Amino acids: CASKSDRGVYGYTF.

The rearrangement joins TRBV28 to TRBJ1-2; D remains ambiguous. Deletions cut 6 bases from V and 2 bases from J, with 7 bases between. CDR1 is MDHEN, CDR2 SYDVKM, per germline. The CDR3 covers 12 residues. CDR3 residues: CASRETNYGYTF. The DNA for the CDR3 is TGTGCCAGCAGGGAGACCAACTATGGCTACACCTTC.

The count of this clone is one. The chain links TRBV2 to TRBJ2-7; D might be TRBD2 (5 bases). Trimming removed 4 bases at V and 4 bases at J, with 17 bases between. The germline V gene encodes CDR1 SNHLY and CDR2 FYNNEI. CDR3 size: 15 residues. CDR3 bases: TGTGCCAGCAGTGGGACTTTCGTTTGGAGATACGAGCAGTACTTC. Translated: CASSGTFVWRYEQYF. The entire variable domain, with the rest obtained from reference TRBV2 and TRBJ2-7, is as follows: EPEVTQTPSHQVTQMGQEVILRCVPISNHLYFYWYRQILGQKVEFLVSFYNNEISEKSEIFDDQFSVERPDGSNFTLKIRSTKLEDSAMYFCASSGTFVWRYEQYFGPGTRLTVT.

This clone has only one observation. V usage is TRBV5-1 and J usage is TRBJ2-2; 8 bases fit TRBD1. Germline values: CDR1 SGHRS, CDR2 YFSETQ. This CDR3 contains 15 residues. Trimming took 2 bases from V and 5 from J; bases not matched to a gene: 5. Here the CDR3 reads CASSFRDRTTGELFF. The CDR3 DNA follows: TGCGCCAGCAGCTTCCGGGACAGGACTACCGGGGAGCTGTTTTTT. The full variable domain, rest sourced from reference TRBV5-1 and TRBJ2-2, is KAGVTQTPRYLIKTRGQQVTLSCSPISGHRSVSWYQQTPGQGLQFLFEYFSETQRNKGNFPGRFSGRQFSNSRSEMNVSTLELGDSALYLCASSFRDRTTGELFFGEGSRLTVL.

The CDR3 nucleotides read TGCAGCGTTGAGGGGCTGGAGACTGAAGCTTTCTTT. This translates into CSVEGLETEAFF. The chain combines TRBV29-1 with TRBJ1-1, with a tentative D call TRBD1 (5 bases). The CDR3 is 12 residues long. The germline V and J ends were trimmed by 3 bases and 5 bases, with 10 bases remaining between them. The germline V gene has CDR1 SQVTM and CDR2 ANQGSEA.

The chain combines TRBV14 with TRBJ2-6, with a possible D match to TRBD1 (6 bases). Germline V CDR1 and CDR2: SGHDN, FVKESK. The V gene lost 4 bases and the J gene lost 2 bases, with 12 bases spanning the gap. The CDR3 runs to 16 residues. The CDR3 nucleotides are TGTGCCAGCAGCCGGGCTTGGACAGCTGGGGCCAACGTCCTGACTTTC. Amino acid sequence: CASSRAWTAGANVLTF.

The chain joins TRBV11-2 to TRBJ2-3; 7 bases are shared with TRBD2. The length of the CDR3 is 16 residues. The germline V gene has CDR1 SGHAT and CDR2 FQNNGV. V lost 1 base and J lost 0; bases outside the gene matches: 4. CDR3 in DNA: TGTGCCAGCAGCTTAGGGGGAGGGACTAGCACAGATACGCAGTATTTT. It encodes CASSLGGGTSTDTQYF.

The chain uses TRBV3-1 (or the pseudogene TRBV3-2) and TRBJ2-3; TRBD2 is a possible D gene (6 bases). Germline V gene sequence: CDR1 LGHDT, CDR2 YNNKEL (reference sequence). The CDR3 is 17 residues long. Trimming cost V 1 base and J 3 bases, with 17 bases left between them. The CDR3 bases are TGTGCCAGCAGCCAAGTATCTAGCGACTCACGGACAGATACGCAGTATTTT. Translated, it gives CASSQVSSDSRTDTQYF.